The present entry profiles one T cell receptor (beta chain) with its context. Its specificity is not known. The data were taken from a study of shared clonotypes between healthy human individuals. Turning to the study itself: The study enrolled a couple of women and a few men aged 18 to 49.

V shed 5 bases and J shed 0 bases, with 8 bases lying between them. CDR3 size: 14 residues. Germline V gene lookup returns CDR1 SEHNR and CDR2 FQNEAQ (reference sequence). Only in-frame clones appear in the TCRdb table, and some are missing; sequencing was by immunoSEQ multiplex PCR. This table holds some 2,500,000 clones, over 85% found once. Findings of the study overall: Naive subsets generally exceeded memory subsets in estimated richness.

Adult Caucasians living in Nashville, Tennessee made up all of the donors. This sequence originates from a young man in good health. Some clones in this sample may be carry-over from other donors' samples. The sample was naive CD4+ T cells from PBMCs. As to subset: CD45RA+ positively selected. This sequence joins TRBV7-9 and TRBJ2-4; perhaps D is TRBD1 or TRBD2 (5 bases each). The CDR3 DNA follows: TGTGCCAGCAGCGGGACCCTAGCCAAAAACATTCAGTACTTC. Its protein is CASSGTLAKNIQYF.